The TCR beta chain under discussion was sequenced for a study of blood T cell repertoires in COVID-19. The wider study: T cells, B-cell-depleted T cells, or PBMCs supplied cDNA or gDNA.

A few counts support this clone. Using immunoSEQ multiplex PCR, the repertoire was profiled, and TCRdb retains in-frame clones only, with some absent. Of 270,000 or so clones in the sample, roughly 84% were seen once. This clonotype was obtained from a woman under 30 with acute or convalescent COVID-19. The specimen sequenced was peripheral blood.

CDR3 sequence: CASSYHGNPPYNEQFF. CDR3 nucleotide sequence: TGTGCCAGCAGTTACCACGGGAACCCTCCCTACAATGAGCAGTTCTTC. The chain uses TRBV6-5 and TRBJ2-1; D may be TRBD2 (5 bases). This CDR3 is built from 16 residues. Trimming took off 2 bases at V and 2 bases at J, with 13 bases between the two ends. The germline V gene encodes CDR1 MNHEY and CDR2 SVGAGI.